Included here is one T cell receptor beta chain sequence, with context. Germline loops: CDR1 GTSNPN, CDR2 SVGIG (reference sequence). Trimming stripped 2 bases from V and 6 bases from J, with 16 bases between. CDR3 length: 15 amino acids. The data stem from a study of shared clonotypes between healthy human individuals. Original processing notes: Filtering differed for immunoSEQ, which gave only junction sequences without quality scores. Using immunoSEQ multiplex PCR, the repertoire was profiled, and TCRdb retains in-frame clones only, with some absent. The DNA was the basis for D and trimming; V, J and clone size are from that table. The table has a few million clones, over 85% seen once.

The sequence came from a man between 18 and 35 years old in good health. Some clones in this sample may be carry-over from other donors' samples. The chain links TRBV30 to TRBJ2-2, with D perhaps TRBD2 (6 bases). Sequences were obtained from naive CD4+ T cells from PBMCs. Regarding subset: CD45RA+ positively selected. Here the CDR3 DNA reads TGTGCCTGGAGTCCCCGACGCGGGGCGGCCGGGGAGCTGTTTTTT. Amino acid sequence: CAWSPRRGAAGELFF.